The 26 T cell receptor beta chains presented below share a single source sample, sequenced in a study of graft-versus-host responses after intestinal transplantation. TCRdb's table, derived via immunoSEQ multiplex PCR, lists solely in-frame clones and lacks some. The repertoire holds about 150,000 clones, with around 90% as singletons. Antigen specificity for these receptors is unknown. The specimen was unstimulated CD4+ T cells sorted from spleen or lymph node cells, collected before intestinal transplant. The receptors were sampled from a human donor who received an intestinal transplant.

V usage is TRBV18 and J usage is TRBJ1-5, with D uncertain. This CDR3 contains 15 residues. Looked up from germline, CDR1 is KGHSH and CDR2 is LQKENI. Between the trimmed V and J ends, which lost 1 base and 2 bases, there was a span of 9 bases. The CDR3 nucleotides are TGTGCCAGCTCACCACTGCACGGAGGCAATCAGCCCCAGCATTTT. It is translated as CASSPLHGGNQPQHF.

This chain joins TRBV19 and TRBJ1-1, with 8 bases that match TRBD1. The CDR3 contains 13 residues. J lost 3 bases, V lost 5 bases, and 2 bases had no gene match. Germline V CDR1 and CDR2: LNHDA, SQIVND (reference sequence). CDR3 sequence (DNA): TGTGCCAGTAGTCAGGGGGCGTACACTGAAGCTTTCTTT. This sequence encodes CASSQGAYTEAFF.

The chain couples TRBV9 to TRBJ2-6; 13 bases are shared with TRBD2. Germline CDR1 reads SGDLS; CDR2 reads YYNGEE. This CDR3 is 21 amino acids long. Germline trimming cut 4 bases from V and 1 base from J; bases unmatched to any gene: 14. Here the CDR3 reads CASSPFPGLAGSQSGANVLTF. The CDR3, as DNA: TGTGCCAGCAGCCCATTTCCGGGACTAGCGGGATCCCAGTCTGGGGCCAACGTCCTGACTTTC.

The chain recombines TRBV19 with TRBJ1-1, with D tentatively TRBD1 (5 bases). This CDR3 region has 16 residues. V gave up 7 bases and J gave up 1 base, with 19 bases separating them. Germline V gives CDR1 LNHDA, CDR2 SQIVND (reference sequence). CDR3 coding DNA: TGTGCCAGTACTTTCTTCCCCTCCGGGACGAACACTGAAGCTTTCTTT. Protein product: CASTFFPSGTNTEAFF.

V usage is TRBV29-1 and J usage is TRBJ2-5, with D maybe TRBD1 (6 bases). This CDR3 has 13 amino acids. V lost 4 bases, J lost 4 bases, and 13 bases lay in between. Germline lookup yields CDR1 SQVTM and CDR2 ANQGSEA. The CDR3 loop reads CSVGQAVGETQYF. The CDR3 nucleotides read TGCAGCGTTGGACAGGCCGTCGGAGAGACCCAGTACTTC.

In nucleotides, the CDR3 is TGTGCCAGCAGCTTGGGGCCGGGGGCCGGGAACACTGAAGCTTTCTTT. This encodes CASSLGPGAGNTEAFF. This chain joins TRBV5-6 and TRBJ1-1; tentatively, D is TRBD1 (6 bases). CDR3 length: 16 residues. Between the trimmed V and J ends, which lost 0 bases and 1 base, there was a span of 13 bases. Germline CDR1 and CDR2: SGHDT and YYEEEE. Variable domain in full (rest from reference TRBV5-6 and TRBJ1-1): DAGVTQSPTHLIKTRGQQVTLRCSPKSGHDTVSWYQQALGQGPQFIFQYYEEEERQRGNFPDRFSGHQFPNYSSELNVNALLLGDSALYLCASSLGPGAGNTEAFFGQGTRLTVV.

The rearrangement joins TRBV9 to TRBJ2-5; 7 positions agree with TRBD2. The V gene end was trimmed by 4 bases and the J gene end by 1 base; junction bases not matched to a gene: 1. The CDR3 extends over 13 amino acids. CDR1 SGDLS and CDR2 YYNGEE come from the germline V gene. The CDR3 is CASSRGVQETQYF. Written as DNA, the CDR3 is TGTGCCAGCAGCCGGGGGGTCCAAGAGACCCAGTACTTC. The full variable domain, in which reference TRBV9 and TRBJ2-5 provide the parts outside the CDR3, is DSGVTQTPKHLITATGQRVTLRCSPRSGDLSVYWYQQSLDQGLQFLIQYYNGEERAKGNILERFSAQQFPDLHSELNLSSLELGDSALYFCASSRGVQETQYFGPGTRLLVL.

The chain carries TRBV11-1 and TRBJ1-2, with TRBD1 identical over 9 bases. V lost 4 bases to trimming and J lost 0 bases; unmatched junction nucleotides: 6. The CDR3 spans 16 residues. Germline V gene sequence: CDR1 SGHAT, CDR2 FQDESV (reference sequence). The CDR3, as DNA: TGTGCCAGCAGCTCGAATACAGGGGGCGCTAACTATGGCTACACCTTC. Its protein is CASSSNTGGANYGYTF.

The chain couples TRBV5-6 to TRBJ2-7; 8 positions agree with TRBD1. V gave up 4 bases and J gave up 2 bases; unmatched junction bases: 8. In germline, CDR1 is SGHDT, CDR2 YYEEEE. The CDR3 is 15 amino acids. CDR3: CASSPGTGTAYEQYF. CDR3 coding DNA: TGTGCCAGCAGCCCTGGGACAGGAACAGCCTACGAGCAGTACTTC.

This rearrangement joins TRBV27 to TRBJ2-3, with 11 bases aligning to TRBD2. Germline V lookup: CDR1 MNHEY, CDR2 SMNVEV (reference sequence). This CDR3 spans 15 amino acids. With 8 bases clipped from V and 3 bases from J, the junction kept 7 bases outside the gene matches. The CDR3 bases are TGTGCCAGCGGAGCCCCTAGCGGGAGGACAGATACGCAGTATTTT. Translation: CASGAPSGRTDTQYF.

The rearrangement joins TRBV15 to TRBJ1-2, with D perhaps matching TRBD1 (6 bases). The CDR3 is 18 amino acids. CDR1 is LNHNV and CDR2 is YYDKDF in the germline V gene (reference sequence). Trimming stripped 1 base from V and 0 bases from J, with 18 bases between. The CDR3 DNA reads as TGTGCCACCAGCAGAGCATCGACAGGATACATCGCTAACTATGGCTACACCTTC. Encoded protein: CATSRASTGYIANYGYTF.

The rearrangement links TRBV5-1 to TRBJ2-1, with TRBD2 matching over 7 bases. The germline gives CDR1 SGHRS, CDR2 YFSETQ. The CDR3 extends over 17 amino acids. Losses at the gene ends were 0 bases for V and 1 base for J; bases not matched to a gene: 7. The CDR3 is CASSLVPPSGSYNEQFF. In nucleotides, the CDR3 is TGCGCCAGCAGCTTGGTGCCCCCTAGCGGATCCTACAATGAGCAGTTCTTC. Looking up the rest from reference TRBV5-1 and TRBJ2-1 gives the full variable domain: KAGVTQTPRYLIKTRGQQVTLSCSPISGHRSVSWYQQTPGQGLQFLFEYFSETQRNKGNFPGRFSGRQFSNSRSEMNVSTLELGDSALYLCASSLVPPSGSYNEQFFGPGTRLTVL.

This chain connects TRBV9 to TRBJ2-3; 7 nucleotides match TRBD2. The germline V gene encodes CDR1 SGDLS and CDR2 YYNGEE. The CDR3 consists of 16 residues. The junction had 7 bases not matched to a gene; V was cut back by 0 bases and J by 3 bases. The CDR3 coding sequence is TGTGCCAGCAGCGTAGAGGGGCGGGGAGGGACAGATACGCAGTATTTT. Translated: CASSVEGRGGTDTQYF.

The chain couples TRBV19 to TRBJ2-7; 7 bases match TRBD1. With 5 bases clipped from V and 0 bases from J, the junction kept 7 bases outside the gene matches. CDR1 LNHDA and CDR2 SQIVND come from the germline V gene (reference sequence). The CDR3 contains 15 residues. The CDR3 bases are TGTGCCAGTAGTCTACGGACAGGACTCTCCTACGAGCAGTACTTC. Encoded protein: CASSLRTGLSYEQYF.

This chain joins TRBV15 and TRBJ2-3; tentative D call: TRBD2 (5 bases). This CDR3 region has 14 residues. The V end was cut by 3 bases, the J end by 6 bases, with 13 bases between. The germline CDR1 and CDR2 sequences are LNHNV and YYDKDF (reference sequence). The CDR3 here is CATSSVSRGDTQYF. CDR3 nucleotides: TGTGCCACCAGCAGTGTATCCCGCGGGGATACGCAGTATTTT.

This clone was seen once. V usage is TRBV28 and J usage is TRBJ2-7, with 9 bases that match TRBD2. Germline values: CDR1 MDHEN, CDR2 SYDVKM. Germline trimming cut 7 bases from V and 7 bases from J; bases unmatched to any gene: 14. CDR3 size: 15 residues. CDR3 loop: CASTGSGRPGREQYF. CDR3 bases: TGTGCCAGCACGGGGAGCGGGAGGCCGGGCCGGGAGCAGTACTTC.

CDR3 amino acids: CASSFTLSSYEQYF. The DNA for the CDR3 is TGCGCCAGCAGCTTCACCCTGAGCTCCTACGAGCAGTACTTC. This sequence joins TRBV5-1 and TRBJ2-7; D remains unclear. Germline CDR1 is SGHRS and CDR2 is YFSETQ. The CDR3 has 14 residues. V was shortened by 2 bases and J by 0 bases, with 9 bases between the two germline ends.

The J gene is TRBJ2-1, the V gene TRBV27; D remains ambiguous. The CDR3 is made up of 15 amino acids. In germline, CDR1 is MNHEY, CDR2 SMNVEV (reference sequence). Trimming shortened V by 8 bases and J by 6 bases, and 20 bases separated the two germline ends. CDR3 nucleotide sequence: TGTGCCAGCGGCCTCAGGCCGCTCCGTGGCAATGAGCAGTTCTTC. Encoded protein: CASGLRPLRGNEQFF.

The V gene is TRBV7-6, the J gene TRBJ2-7, with 10 bases that match TRBD2. The germline CDR1 and CDR2 sequences are SGHVS and FNYEAQ. V dropped 5 bases and J dropped 2; count of bases not matched to a gene: 3. This CDR3 is built from 14 residues. The CDR3 is CASSRTSGAYEQYF. The CDR3 DNA reads TGTGCCAGCAGCAGGACTAGCGGCGCCTACGAGCAGTACTTC.

This rearrangement joins TRBV5-4 to TRBJ1-1, with 8 bases fitting TRBD1. V lost 4 bases, J lost 0 bases, and 8 bases stayed unmatched. Germline CDR1 reads SGHNT; CDR2 reads YYREEE (reference sequence). The CDR3 contains 16 residues. The CDR3 region is CASSPPRQGLNTEAFF. The CDR3 bases are TGTGCCAGCAGCCCTCCGCGACAGGGGTTGAACACTGAAGCTTTCTTT.

CDR3 residues: CASSPGARREQYF. The CDR3 DNA reads TGTGCCAGCAGCCCAGGAGCGAGGCGCGAGCAGTACTTC. The chain employs TRBV5-6 and TRBJ2-7; no clear D gene. Germline CDR1 reads SGHDT; CDR2 reads YYEEEE. Trimming took off 4 bases at V and 6 bases at J, with 14 bases between the two ends. This CDR3 is 13 amino acids long.

V is TRBV25-1 and J is TRBJ2-6; possibly TRBD2 for D (6 bases). The CDR3 runs 17 residues. The V end was cut by 5 bases, the J end by 2 bases, with 16 bases between. From germline, CDR1 is MGHDK and CDR2 SYGVNS. The CDR3 DNA reads TGTGCCAGCAGTCTCCAGGAGGGTTTCGCTGGGGCCAACGTCCTGACTTTC. Protein product: CASSLQEGFAGANVLTF.

The J gene is TRBJ2-3, the V gene TRBV25-1; unclear D gene. Germline CDR1 is MGHDK and CDR2 is SYGVNS. Trimming removed 6 bases at V and 1 base at J, with 14 bases between. CDR3 length equals 15 residues. CDR3 sequence: CASRPRGAGTDTQYF. In DNA form, the CDR3 reads TGTGCCAGCAGACCACGCGGTGCTGGCACAGATACGCAGTATTTT.

The rearrangement links TRBV5-1 to TRBJ1-6; D possibly corresponds to TRBD1 (5 bases). V gave up 0 bases and J gave up 6 bases, with 7 bases separating them. This CDR3 spans 14 amino acids. Germline-derived CDR1 and CDR2 are SGHRS and YFSETQ. CDR3 region: CASSLEQVNSPLHF. In nucleotides, the CDR3 is TGCGCCAGCAGCTTGGAACAGGTTAATTCACCCCTCCACTTT.

On this clone itself: The junction does not match germline at one end; this may be a read error. This rearrangement joins TRBV7-7 to TRBJ2-7; 10 bases are shared with TRBD2. Germline V gene lookup returns CDR1 SSHAT and CDR2 FNYEAQ (reference sequence). The CDR3 has 15 amino acids. The CDR3 spells CASSAGLAENYEQYF. Here the CDR3 DNA reads TGTGCTAGCAGCGCTGGACTAGCGGAAAACTACGAGCAGTACTTC.

This clone was detected only once. This chain connects TRBV6-5 to TRBJ2-1; the D is unclear. In germline, CDR1 is MNHEY, CDR2 SVGAGI. V was pared by 2 bases and J by 0 bases, with 2 bases between. This CDR3 region has 13 residues. The DNA of the CDR3 is TGTGCCAGCAGTTACGACTCCTACAATGAGCAGTTCTTC. This codes for CASSYDSYNEQFF.